The clone carrying this TCR beta chain was detected a few times. This sample is drawn from a study of type 1 regulatory T cells. TCRdb analysed the reads with MiXCR anew, one entry per CDR3 protein. The data hold about 97,000 distinct CDR3 sequences, with about a third observed a single time. V lost 0 bases and J lost 3; bases outside the gene matches: 4. This CDR3 spans 15 amino acids. Germline lookup yields CDR1 SGDLS and CDR2 YYNGEE. What was sequenced was CD4+ T cells, either the whole sample or a sorted fraction (not recorded which). This chain joins TRBV9 and TRBJ2-3, with 7 bases lining up with TRBD1. The origin of this receptor is a human donor in good health. The CDR3 bases are TGTGCCAGCAGCGTAGACCAGGGGGATACAGATACGCAGTATTTT. It codes for CASSVDQGDTDTQYF. The whole variable domain, filled in from reference TRBV9 and TRBJ2-3, reads DSGVTQTPKHLITATGQRVTLRCSPRSGDLSVYWYQQSLDQGLQFLIQYYNGEERAKGNILERFSAQQFPDLHSELNLSSLELGDSALYFCASSVDQGDTDTQYFGPGTRLTVL.